These 32 T cell receptor beta chains came from one sample sequenced in a study of T-cell memory formation after mild COVID-19. MiXCR was run by TCRdb on the 5' RACE reads, yielding one entry per CDR3 protein. The profile shows roughly 99,000 distinct CDR3 sequences, under 15% of them singletons. The material sequenced was PBMCs or a T cell subset sorted from them (not recorded which). The receptors were gathered from a man aged 18 to 29 who had mild COVID-19 (a few samples of this study predate the infection). Cell type and time point are not known.

The CDR3 DNA reads as TGTGCCAGCAGCTTACCGTCGGGGGGGTTGGATGAGCAGTTCTTC. Encoded protein: CASSLPSGGLDEQFF. The genes are TRBV7-9 and TRBJ2-1; 8 bases align to TRBD2. In germline, CDR1 is SEHNR, CDR2 FQNEAQ (reference sequence). With V trimmed by 2 bases and J by 8 bases, 8 bases remained unmatched. This CDR3 is 15 amino acids long. Looking up the rest from reference TRBV7-9 and TRBJ2-1 gives the full variable domain: DTGVSQNPRHKITKRGQNVTFRCDPISEHNRLYWYRQTLGQGPEFLTYFQNEAQLEKSRLLSDRFSAERPKGSFSTLEIQRTEQGDSAMYLCASSLPSGGLDEQFFGPGTRLTVL.

The chain employs TRBV4-1 and TRBJ2-2; 7 bases fit TRBD2. Germline loops: CDR1 MGHRA, CDR2 YSYEKL. V lost 1 base and J lost 4; bases outside the gene matches: 3. The CDR3 covers 15 residues. The CDR3 DNA reads TGCGCCAGCAGCCAAGGGGAGGGGTCCACCGGGGAGCTGTTTTTT. Translation gives CASSQGEGSTGELFF.

This clonotype was counted a few times. V is TRBV4-1 and J is TRBJ2-2; D is unresolved. Trimming left V 4 bases short and J 1 base short, with 16 bases between. Germline-derived CDR1 and CDR2 are MGHRA and YSYEKL. The CDR3 runs 17 residues. The CDR3 DNA sequence: TGCGCCAGCAGCCGAGCCGGGCCCCCCCAGAACACCGGGGAGCTGTTTTTT. Translation gives CASSRAGPPQNTGELFF.

A few counts support this clonotype. The chain recombines TRBV20-1 with TRBJ2-1, with a weak D call TRBD1 (6 bases). The CDR3 covers 15 residues. From germline, CDR1 is DFQATT and CDR2 SNEGSKA (reference sequence). With 3 bases removed from V and 1 base from J, the gap between germline ends came to 13 bases. CDR3: CSARSRGRSYNEQFF. The CDR3 nucleotides read TGCAGTGCTAGGTCCAGGGGACGGTCCTACAATGAGCAGTTCTTC.

The sample holds many counts of this clonotype. The chain is built from TRBV6-5 and TRBJ2-2; D is possibly TRBD1 (6 bases). The CDR3 is 15 amino acids. Germline CDR1 is MNHEY and CDR2 is SVGAGI. V shed 2 bases and J shed 1 base, with 8 bases lying between them. CDR3 loop: CASSYGQMNTGELFF. The CDR3 nucleotides read TGTGCCAGCAGTTACGGACAGATGAACACCGGGGAGCTGTTTTTT.

This clonotype was seen at least ten times. The J gene is TRBJ2-2, the V gene TRBV7-6, with 9 bases matching TRBD1. From germline, CDR1 is SGHVS and CDR2 FNYEAQ. With V trimmed by 5 bases and J by 2 bases, 9 bases remained unmatched. The CDR3 extends over 17 amino acids. CDR3: CASSPRTGGYNTGELFF. CDR3 in DNA: TGTGCCAGCAGCCCAAGAACAGGGGGCTATAACACCGGGGAGCTGTTTTTT. Filled out from reference TRBV7-6 and TRBJ2-2, the complete variable domain reads GAGVSQSPRYKVTKRGQDVALRCDPISGHVSLYWYRQALGQGPEFLTYFNYEAQQDKSGLPNDRFSAERPEGSISTLTIQRTEQRDSAMYRCASSPRTGGYNTGELFFGEGSRLTVL.

CDR3 amino acids: CASSLVGRTYEQYF. DNA for the CDR3: TGTGCCAGCAGCTTAGTCGGCAGGACCTACGAGCAGTACTTC. The V and J genes are TRBV11-2 and TRBJ2-7; D is undetermined. Trimming pared 1 base from V and 2 bases from J, leaving 9 bases between. CDR1 is SGHAT, CDR2 FQNNGV, per germline. The CDR3 is 14 amino acids.

This clonotype showed up just a few times. The chain recombines TRBV7-9 with TRBJ2-5; possible D gene TRBD2, 6 bases. CDR3 length: 14 residues. CDR1 and CDR2 (germline): SEHNR, FQNEAQ (reference sequence). The V and J ends lost 5 bases and 5 bases respectively, with 15 bases between them. CDR3: CASSRVGLAETQYF. CDR3 DNA sequence: TGTGCCAGCAGCCGAGTTGGGCTAGCGGAGACCCAGTACTTC.

This clonotype was observed many times. V and J are TRBV4-3 and TRBJ2-5, with TRBD2 as a possible D gene (6 bases). The germline CDR1 and CDR2 sequences are LGHNA and YSLEER. V was clipped by 0 bases and J by 6 bases, with 17 bases between them. The CDR3 is 16 amino acids. CDR3: CASSQEEYGGYKTQYF. CDR3 DNA: TGCGCCAGCAGCCAAGAAGAGTACGGAGGGTACAAGACCCAGTACTTC.

This chain uses TRBV4-2 with TRBJ2-5; D ambiguous. Germline CDR1 and CDR2: LGHNA and YNFKEQ. The CDR3 is made up of 14 amino acids. Trimming removed 1 base from V and 0 bases from J, with 6 bases in between. For the CDR3, the DNA is TGTGCCAGCAGCCAAGTAAGGGACCAAGAGACCCAGTACTTC. It translates to CASSQVRDQETQYF.

The rearrangement joins TRBV6-2 or TRBV6-3 to TRBJ2-1; 10 nucleotides line up with TRBD2. The CDR3 is 16 residues long. Germline CDR1 and CDR2: MNHEY and SVGEGT. J gave up 2 bases and V 2 bases, and 3 bases lay outside the gene matches. CDR3: CASSYERGGPYNEQFF. DNA of the CDR3: TGTGCCAGCAGTTACGAGCGGGGGGGCCCCTACAATGAGCAGTTCTTC.

This clonotype was seen many times. The CDR3 reads CASRLAPGLGDTQYF. Here the CDR3 DNA reads TGTGCCAGCAGACTCGCTCCGGGACTGGGAGATACGCAGTATTTT. V and J are TRBV12-3 or TRBV12-4 and TRBJ2-3, with D perhaps matching TRBD2 (6 bases). With 6 bases removed from V and 5 bases from J, the gap between germline ends came to 18 bases. The CDR3 consists of 15 residues.

This clonotype showed up just a few times. The chain combines TRBV7-9 with TRBJ2-7; a weak D match, TRBD1 (5 bases). V was cut by 5 bases and J by 0 bases, with 14 bases left in between. From germline, CDR1 is SEHNR and CDR2 FQNEAQ (reference sequence). The CDR3 loop spans 15 amino acids. The DNA for the CDR3 is TGTGCCAGCAGCCCAGGGTCGGACGTCTCCTACGAGCAGTACTTC. It is translated as CASSPGSDVSYEQYF.

CDR3 nucleotide sequence: TGTGCCAGCAGTTACGACGGTAACACCGGGGAGCTGTTTTTT. Residues: CASSYDGNTGELFF. V usage is TRBV6-5 and J usage is TRBJ2-2; D uncertain. The CDR3 has 14 residues. V lost 2 bases and J 2 bases, leaving 6 bases between the germline ends. Germline V gene sequence: CDR1 MNHEY, CDR2 SVGAGI.

This clonotype was recorded many times. The rearrangement uses TRBV7-2 and TRBJ2-2, with 9 bases identical to TRBD1. The CDR3 has 16 amino acids. Germline CDR1 reads SGHTA; CDR2 reads FQGNSA. Unmatched junction bases numbered 7, after V lost 6 bases and J lost 2 bases. The CDR3 nucleotides read TGTGCCAGCAGGTCTAACAGGGGGCGCAACACCGGGGAGCTGTTTTTT. Its translation is CASRSNRGRNTGELFF.

This clonotype was counted ten times or more. V and J are TRBV6-5 and TRBJ2-5, with 7 bases lining up with TRBD1. The CDR3 length is 14 residues. J gave up 5 bases and V 0 bases, and 3 bases lay outside the gene matches. Per germline, CDR1 MNHEY and CDR2 SVGAGI. The CDR3: CASSYSTGMETQYF. DNA of the CDR3: TGTGCCAGCAGTTACTCGACAGGGATGGAGACCCAGTACTTC.

This clonotype has ten or more counts. V and J are TRBV12-3 or TRBV12-4 and TRBJ1-1, with D tentatively TRBD1 (5 bases). The CDR3 sequence is 13 residues long. Trimming shortened V by 7 bases and J by 3 bases, and 12 bases separated the two germline ends. The CDR3 spells CASKLGGDTEAFF. CDR3 coding DNA: TGTGCCAGCAAATTAGGAGGGGACACTGAAGCTTTCTTT.

The chain recombines TRBV19 with TRBJ1-2; D is unresolved. CDR3 length: 13 residues. Deletions cut 5 bases from V and 4 bases from J, with 11 bases between. Germline CDR1 reads LNHDA; CDR2 reads SQIVND (reference sequence). In nucleotides, the CDR3 is TGTGCCAGTAGTCCTATACCCTTCTATGGCTACACCTTC. Translation gives CASSPIPFYGYTF.

The genes are TRBV19 and TRBJ1-1; D not certain. This CDR3 has 15 residues. Germline CDR1 LNHDA, CDR2 SQIVND (reference sequence). Between the trimmed V and J ends, which lost 1 base and 1 base, there was a span of 10 bases. The chain's CDR3 is CASSIVGSANTEAFF. CDR3 in DNA: TGTGCCAGTAGTATAGTGGGGTCGGCGAACACTGAAGCTTTCTTT.

A few counts support this clonotype. The chain carries TRBV7-9 and TRBJ2-3, with no clear D. V was trimmed by 5 bases and J by 6 bases, leaving 15 bases between them. The CDR3 is 14 residues long. CDR1 is SEHNR, CDR2 FQNEAQ, per germline (reference sequence). CDR3 region: CASSLEPLWDTQYF. The CDR3 DNA reads as TGTGCCAGCAGCCTAGAACCCCTTTGGGATACGCAGTATTTT.

This clonotype was found many times. The chain carries TRBV11-2 and TRBJ2-1; the D call may be TRBD1 or TRBD2 (5 bases each). With 0 bases removed from V and 2 bases from J, the gap between germline ends came to 17 bases. Germline assignment: CDR1 SGHAT and CDR2 FQNNGV. CDR3 size: 18 residues. The CDR3 DNA reads as TGTGCCAGCAGCTTAGATCAGGGACGGCTGGGGACCTACAATGAGCAGTTCTTC. As protein: CASSLDQGRLGTYNEQFF.

The rearrangement links TRBV3-1 to TRBJ2-1; TRBD2 agrees at 9 bases. From germline, CDR1 is LGHDT and CDR2 YNNKEL (reference sequence). V shed 2 bases and J 4 bases; nucleotides not matched to a gene: 6. The length of the CDR3 is 16 residues. CDR3 in DNA: TGTGCCAGCAGCCAAATAGGGACTAGCCGGTACAATGAGCAGTTCTTC. This sequence encodes CASSQIGTSRYNEQFF.

This clonotype occurred a few times. J is TRBJ2-7 and V is TRBV2; D not certain. The CDR3 consists of 13 residues. V lost 1 base and J 5 bases, leaving 9 bases between the germline ends. Per the germline V gene, CDR1 is SNHLY and CDR2 is FYNNEI. The CDR3 protein is CASSEEGYHEQYV. The CDR3 DNA is TGTGCCAGCAGTGAAGAGGGTTACCACGAGCAGTACGTC.

This chain uses TRBV5-1 with TRBJ1-2, with D tentatively TRBD1 (5 bases). The germline V and J ends were trimmed by 4 bases and 0 bases, with 13 bases remaining between them. CDR3 size: 15 residues. Germline V lookup: CDR1 SGHRS, CDR2 YFSETQ. The CDR3 loop reads CASSPGTVTNYGYTF. The DNA of the CDR3 is TGCGCCAGCAGCCCGGGGACCGTAACTAACTATGGCTACACCTTC.

The CDR3 DNA follows: TGTGCCAGCAAACAGGGGGCGTATGAAAAACTGTTTTTT. As protein: CASKQGAYEKLFF. The chain links TRBV6-6 to TRBJ1-4, with 9 nucleotides matching TRBD1. V dropped 7 bases and J dropped 6; count of bases not matched to a gene: 3. CDR3 length: 13 residues. Germline CDR1 MNHNY, CDR2 SVGAGI (reference sequence).

J is TRBJ2-6 and V is TRBV7-6; D is unclear. Between the trimmed V and J ends, which lost 5 bases and 3 bases, there was a span of 17 bases. Germline CDR1 is SGHVS and CDR2 is FNYEAQ. This CDR3 comprises 17 residues. The CDR3 sequence is CASSLMTEPLGANVLTF. The CDR3 DNA is TGTGCCAGCAGCCTCATGACGGAACCCCTTGGGGCCAACGTCCTGACTTTC.

The CDR3 DNA sequence: TGTGCCAGCAGTTTTGGGACAGAAAACTATGGCTACACCTTC. This codes for CASSFGTENYGYTF. V is TRBV6-2 or TRBV6-3 and J is TRBJ1-2, with TRBD1 matching 7 bases. The germline V gene encodes CDR1 MNHEY and CDR2 SVGEGT. This CDR3 contains 14 residues. The V segment lost 4 bases and the J segment 2 bases; nucleotides outside the gene matches: 4.

The chain combines TRBV12-3 or TRBV12-4 with TRBJ2-5; 8 nucleotides line up with TRBD2. CDR3 length: 16 amino acids. V trimming: 4 bases; J trimming: 3 bases; junction bases outside the gene matches: 10. The CDR3 reads CASSSSVAGGKETQYF. As DNA, the CDR3 is TGTGCCAGCAGTTCCTCTGTGGCGGGGGGCAAAGAGACCCAGTACTTC.

The chain uses TRBV6-1 and TRBJ1-1, with no clear D. CDR3 length equals 16 residues. V was trimmed by 6 bases and J by 0 bases, leaving 17 bases between them. Germline loops: CDR1 MNHNS, CDR2 SASEGT. CDR3 protein: CASRGASGVMNTEAFF. CDR3 nucleotide sequence: TGTGCCAGCAGGGGAGCGTCAGGAGTCATGAACACTGAAGCTTTCTTT.

There are many counts of this clonotype. Compared with germline, one end of the junction differs, possibly owing to a read error. V usage is TRBV27 and J usage is TRBJ2-1; 7 nucleotides match TRBD2. Germline CDR1 MNHEY, CDR2 SMNVEV (reference sequence). CDR3 size: 15 residues. The CDR3 region is CASSLGTTSHNEQFF. DNA for the CDR3: TGTGCCAGCAGTTTGGGGACTACCTCCCACAATGAGCAGTTCTTC.

This clonotype came up a few times. The V call is TRBV13, the J call TRBJ2-7, with 7 bases identical to TRBD1. CDR3 length equals 14 residues. Trimming at V came to 5 bases and at J to 4 bases, leaving 8 bases not matched to a gene. The germline gives CDR1 PRHDT, CDR2 FYEKMQ (reference sequence). CDR3 loop: CASSADPQGYEQYF. The CDR3 DNA follows: TGTGCCAGCAGCGCCGACCCACAGGGGTACGAGCAGTACTTC.

The chain joins TRBV9 to TRBJ1-1, with D unresolved. The V gene lost 3 bases and the J gene lost 5 bases, with 14 bases spanning the gap. This CDR3 contains 14 residues. Germline V CDR1 and CDR2: SGDLS, YYNGEE. In DNA, the CDR3 is TGTGCCAGCAGCGCAACGGACGGTGGGACTGAAGCTTTCTTT. This sequence encodes CASSATDGGTEAFF.